This entry describes one TCR beta chain. The source of the sample is a study of shared clonotypes between healthy human individuals. Study details: Serving as donors were a couple of women and a few men, whose ages spanned 18 to 49.

Genomic DNA belonging to each subset was distributed in equal measure over several immunoSEQ plates. The method was immunoSEQ multiplex PCR; TCRdb's version includes in-frame clones alone and lacks a portion of them. The sample holds 640,000 or so clones, 55% to 75% seen once. The sample was memory CD4+ T cells sorted from blood. The subset here: CD45RA-negative fraction. The sequence was collected from a woman under 40 in good health.

The DNA for the CDR3 is TGCGCCAGCAGCCAGGACAGGGGGCTTGGAAAACTGTTTTTT. Its protein product is CASSQDRGLGKLFF. The chain employs TRBV5-1 and TRBJ1-4; 11 bases align to TRBD1. V trimming: 4 bases; J trimming: 10 bases; junction bases outside the gene matches: 6. The CDR3 runs to 14 residues. Germline V gene data show CDR1 as SGHRS and CDR2 as YFSETQ.